Below, 14 T cell receptor beta chains from the same sample are listed, as sequenced in a study of cytomegalovirus exposure and HLA in healthy donors. The PCR had 60 Vbeta and 13 Jbeta primers. Measured with immunoSEQ multiplex PCR; TCRdb has only the in-frame clones, and not every one. The profile shows 80,000 to 95,000 clones, approximately 85% of them singletons. The material sequenced was PBMCs. The receptors derive from a woman between 18 and 30 years old in good health and CMV-seropositive.

The chain joins TRBV6-5 to TRBJ2-5, with 9 bases lining up with TRBD1. CDR1 MNHEY and CDR2 SVGAGI come from the germline V gene. Trimming removed 7 bases from V and 1 base from J; junction bases left unmatched: 7. The CDR3 runs 15 residues. CDR3: CASTTGGGFQETQYF. CDR3 DNA sequence: TGTGCCAGCACCACAGGGGGCGGGTTCCAAGAGACCCAGTACTTC.

The chain joins TRBV7-3 to TRBJ2-2; D unclear. Germline loops: CDR1 SGHTA, CDR2 FQGTGA. V lost 3 bases to trimming and J lost 2 bases, with 4 bases between them. The CDR3 spans 13 residues. The CDR3 protein is CASSFTNTGELFF. The CDR3 nucleotides read TGTGCCAGCAGCTTTACAAACACCGGGGAGCTGTTTTTT.

The chain is built from TRBV7-9 and TRBJ1-4; a weak D match, TRBD1 (5 bases). Trimming shortened V by 5 bases and J by 7 bases, and 8 bases separated the two germline ends. Per the germline V gene, CDR1 is SEHNR and CDR2 is FQNEAQ (reference sequence). CDR3 length: 12 amino acids. CDR3: CASSPQGEKLFF. In nucleotides, the CDR3 is TGTGCCAGCAGCCCTCAGGGTGAAAAACTGTTTTTT.

A single count supports this clone. V and J are TRBV6-1 and TRBJ2-7; TRBD1 agrees at 9 bases. V shed 3 bases, J shed 6 bases, and the junction held 6 bases outside the gene matches. Germline V gene sequence: CDR1 MNHNS, CDR2 SASEGT. The CDR3 is 14 amino acids. CDR3 sequence reads: CASSDWDRASEQYF. CDR3 nucleotide sequence: TGTGCCAGCAGTGACTGGGACAGGGCGTCCGAGCAGTACTTC.

V usage is TRBV7-8 and J usage is TRBJ1-4; 7 nucleotides agree with TRBD1. The CDR3 covers 16 residues. V gave up 5 bases and J gave up 6 bases; unmatched junction bases: 12. CDR1 is SGHVS, CDR2 FQNEAQ, per germline. Here the CDR3 DNA reads TGTGCCAGCAGCGCTACAAACAGGGGCATGGATGAAAAACTGTTTTTT. It is translated as CASSATNRGMDEKLFF.

This sequence joins TRBV5-4 and TRBJ2-1, with 14 bases fitting TRBD2. This CDR3 is built from 15 residues. Germline lookup yields CDR1 SGHNT and CDR2 YYREEE (reference sequence). Losses at the gene ends were 4 bases for V and 7 bases for J; bases not matched to a gene: 4. The CDR3 reads CASSERTSGGNEQFF. CDR3 sequence (DNA): TGTGCCAGCAGCGAGAGGACTAGCGGGGGGAATGAGCAGTTCTTC.

This chain links TRBV7-9 with TRBJ2-7; TRBD1 agrees at 8 bases. Germline V gene sequence: CDR1 SEHNR, CDR2 FQNEAQ (reference sequence). This CDR3 region has 15 residues. The V segment lost 4 bases and the J segment 3 bases; nucleotides outside the gene matches: 8. DNA for the CDR3: TGTGCCAGCAGCTCGGGACAGGATGCGCACTACGAGCAGTACTTC. Encoded protein: CASSSGQDAHYEQYF.

The rearrangement uses TRBV2 and TRBJ1-4; 9 bases fit TRBD1. The V segment lost 8 bases and the J segment 7 bases; nucleotides outside the gene matches: 8. This CDR3 region has 14 residues. Germline loops: CDR1 SNHLY, CDR2 FYNNEI. CDR3 coding DNA: TGTGCCAGCTCAAGTCGACAGGGGGGTGAAAAACTGTTTTTT. Translation: CASSSRQGGEKLFF.

This sequence joins TRBV15 and TRBJ2-1, with 9 bases aligning to TRBD1. With 4 bases clipped from V and 3 bases from J, the junction kept 4 bases outside the gene matches. In germline, CDR1 is LNHNV, CDR2 YYDKDF (reference sequence). This CDR3 has 15 amino acids. In DNA, the CDR3 is TGTGCCACCAGCACACAGGGGGCGTACTACAATGAGCAGTTCTTC. It translates to CATSTQGAYYNEQFF.

The rearrangement uses TRBV6-1 and TRBJ2-3; 8 bases are shared with TRBD2. The CDR3 totals 15 residues. Germline values: CDR1 MNHNS, CDR2 SASEGT. The J segment lost 0 bases and the V segment lost 5 bases, leaving 4 bases of the junction unmatched. Written as DNA, the CDR3 is TGTGCCAGCAGTCCGGGACTAGTAAGCACAGATACGCAGTATTTT. Amino acid sequence: CASSPGLVSTDTQYF.

This chain joins TRBV15 and TRBJ1-1; the D gene is possibly TRBD1 (5 bases). The V gene lost 5 bases and the J gene lost 0 bases, with 19 bases spanning the gap. CDR1 and CDR2 from the germline V gene are LNHNV and YYDKDF (reference sequence). This CDR3 comprises 17 residues. The CDR3 reads CATSVTVSGSVNTEAFF. In DNA form, the CDR3 reads TGTGCCACCAGCGTTACCGTTTCAGGGTCGGTGAACACTGAAGCTTTCTTT.

The chain carries TRBV19 and TRBJ1-5; 10 bases line up with TRBD1. The trim removed 7 bases at V and 0 bases at J, leaving 6 bases unmatched. CDR3 size: 16 residues. The V gene's germline CDR1 is LNHDA and CDR2 SQIVND (reference sequence). This chain's CDR3 is CASTDRGHDSNQPQHF. In DNA form, the CDR3 reads TGTGCCAGTACCGACAGGGGGCATGATAGCAATCAGCCCCAGCATTTT.

This chain uses TRBV5-4 with TRBJ2-5; the match to TRBD2 covers 13 bases. The germline V gene encodes CDR1 SGHNT and CDR2 YYREEE (reference sequence). With 1 base clipped from V and 4 bases from J, the junction kept 1 base outside the gene matches. The CDR3 contains 15 residues. This chain's CDR3 is CASSLWTSGRETQYF. Here the CDR3 DNA reads TGTGCCAGCAGCTTGTGGACTAGCGGGAGAGAGACCCAGTACTTC.

The chain recombines TRBV30 with TRBJ1-5; D unresolved. V lost 2 bases, J lost 2 bases, and 7 bases lay in between. Germline V gives CDR1 GTSNPN, CDR2 SVGIG (reference sequence). There are 13 residues in the CDR3. DNA of the CDR3: TGTGCCTGGAGTACCGGGGGCAATCAGCCCCAGCATTTT. Its translation is CAWSTGGNQPQHF.